This T cell receptor (beta chain) was retrieved from a study of blood T cell repertoires in COVID-19. Two negative PCRs, clearance, or symptom resolution had been documented for recovered Cohort 3 donors. In the authors' methods: How many nucleated cells were present was estimated from reference gene primer amplification. TCRdb's copy holds only in-frame clones and misses some; the assay was immunoSEQ multiplex PCR. Clone size and V and J calls were adopted from that table, with D and trimming inferred from the DNA. The table shows 200,000 to 250,000 clones, with about 90% occurring only once. The germline V gene has CDR1 SGHRS and CDR2 YFSETQ. Deletions cut 4 bases from V and 8 bases from J, with 21 bases between. This CDR3 region has 15 residues.

The TCR originated in a man between 25 and 39 years old who had recovered from COVID-19. Source material: PBMCs or T cells enriched from blood (not recorded which). The chain employs TRBV5-1 and TRBJ1-1; TRBD1 might be the D (6 bases). Here the CDR3 DNA reads TGCGCCAGCAGCCTGTCCGGCGGGGGCTCCAGAGAAGCTTTCTTT. Translating gives CASSLSGGGSREAFF.